The 7 T cell receptor beta chains presented below share a single source sample, sequenced in a study of blood T cell repertoires in COVID-19. Clones were sequenced by immunoSEQ multiplex PCR, and TCRdb holds only the in-frame ones, with some missing. The sample shows about 140,000 clones, under 90% of them seen only once. Source material: peripheral blood. The receptors shown here come from a human donor in a cohort sampled during active COVID-19.

This clone appeared a few times. This CDR3 reads CASSLDRLGSYNSPLHF. The CDR3 nucleotides are TGTGCCAGCAGCTTGGACAGGCTAGGCTCCTATAATTCACCCCTCCACTTT. The V and J genes are TRBV5-4 and TRBJ1-6; D is perhaps TRBD1 (5 bases). Germline CDR1 reads SGHNT; CDR2 reads YYREEE (reference sequence). Trimming took off 0 bases at V and 0 bases at J, with 10 bases between the two ends. The CDR3 covers 17 residues.

This clone was counted between two and nine times. The CDR3 sequence: CASSLKQGTAQHF. CDR3 DNA sequence: TGTGCCAGCAGCTTAAAACAGGGAACAGCCCAGCATTTT. J is TRBJ1-5 and V is TRBV7-3; D is possibly TRBD1 (6 bases). Germline V lookup: CDR1 SGHTA, CDR2 FQGTGA. CDR3 length: 13 amino acids. Deletions cut 1 base from V and 11 bases from J, with 12 bases between.

This clone is a singleton in its sample. The J gene is TRBJ1-1, the V gene TRBV14; D might be TRBD1 (5 bases). The V end was cut by 0 bases, the J end by 4 bases, with 9 bases between. Looked up from germline, CDR1 is SGHDN and CDR2 is FVKESK. There are 14 residues in the CDR3. The CDR3 reads CASSQDRRGTEAFF. CDR3 bases: TGTGCCAGCAGCCAAGATCGAAGGGGCACTGAAGCTTTCTTT.

The V gene is TRBV18, the J gene TRBJ2-7; D may be TRBD1 (5 bases). The V gene lost 3 bases and the J gene lost 5 bases, with 14 bases spanning the gap. The CDR3 has 14 amino acids. CDR1 is KGHSH and CDR2 is LQKENI in the germline V gene. As DNA, the CDR3 is TGTGCCAGCTCACCCCGCGTAGGGGTCCACGAGCAGTACTTC. Translated: CASSPRVGVHEQYF.

V gene TRBV3-1 (or the pseudogene TRBV3-2) combines with J gene TRBJ2-2; TRBD2 matches 12 bases. CDR1 and CDR2 from the germline V gene are LGHDT and YNNKEL (reference sequence). CDR3 length: 16 amino acids. Trimming cost V 6 bases and J 7 bases; bases outside gene matches: 9. The CDR3 region has the DNA TGTGCCAGCAGGGGACTAGCGGGCCCCGTAGGCGGGGAGCTGTTTTTT. Translated: CASRGLAGPVGGELFF.

The CDR3 nucleotides are TGTGCCAGCAGCCGCGCAAGCGGGGGCAACACAGATACGCAGTATTTT. Translated, it gives CASSRASGGNTDTQYF. This chain joins TRBV7-2 and TRBJ2-3; 8 nucleotides align to TRBD2. The length of the CDR3 is 16 residues. Germline lookup yields CDR1 SGHTA and CDR2 FQGNSA. The junction had 9 bases not matched to a gene; V was cut back by 5 bases and J by 2 bases.

This clone was picked up a small number of times. The chain employs TRBV6-1 and TRBJ2-2, with TRBD2 matching over 8 bases. CDR1 is MNHNS, CDR2 SASEGT, per germline. This CDR3 has 14 residues. The V and J ends lost 2 bases and 6 bases, in that order; junction bases with no gene match: 2. The CDR3 bases are TGTGCCAGCAGTGAACTGACTAGCGCCGGGGAGCTGTTTTTT. Encoded protein: CASSELTSAGELFF.